The 17 T cell receptor beta chains below all came from one sample that was sequenced in a study of molecular identifiers for immune sequencing clone quantification (dated by TCRdb to 2017 to 2018). Library preparation used PCR. Data came from a NextSeq 500. TCRdb cleaned the public reads at Q25 with fastp, built clones with MiXCR and kept in-frame beta chains. Rows matching on CDR3 protein sequence are summarized as one entry with the most common DNA and genes. For this sample the table gives 100,000 or so distinct CDR3 sequences, of which 35% to 40% were detected only once. The ten largest clones represent around 3.8% of the sample. Sequencing input: naive CD8+ T cells from blood, with Jurkat cell RNA spiked in. The meaning of the sample's cell subset or site label: FACS-sorted CD8+CD4-CCR7+CD45RA+ naive T cells. The receptors here all came from a human donor in good health. Some libraries in this study had Jurkat cell RNA spiked in.

This clonotype came up a few times. In DNA, the CDR3 is TGCAGTGCCGACGGAGGGGAGCAGTACTTC. Amino acid sequence: CSADGGEQYF. The rearrangement joins TRBV20-1 to TRBJ2-7; maybe TRBD2 (6 bases). The CDR3 has 10 residues. The V and J ends lost 6 bases and 7 bases respectively, with 10 bases between them. CDR1 is DFQATT and CDR2 is SNEGSKA in the germline V gene (reference sequence).

This clonotype was counted many times. V usage is TRBV7-8 and J usage is TRBJ2-1, with 8 nucleotides matching TRBD2. The CDR3 sequence is 14 residues long. V shed 1 base, J shed 6 bases, and the junction held 2 bases outside the gene matches. CDR1 is SGHVS and CDR2 is FQNEAQ in the germline V gene. CDR3 region: CASSLGGTSNEQFF. CDR3 DNA sequence: TGTGCCAGCAGCTTAGGGGGGACTAGCAATGAGCAGTTCTTC. The whole variable domain, remainder taken from reference TRBV7-8 and TRBJ2-1, is GAGVSQSPRYKVAKRGQDVALRCDPISGHVSLFWYQQALGQGPEFLTYFQNEAQLDKSGLPSDRFFAERPEGSVSTLKIQRTQQEDSAVYLCASSLGGTSNEQFFGPGTRLTVL.

This clonotype was counted between two and nine times. This sequence joins TRBV19 and TRBJ2-1, with D perhaps TRBD2 (6 bases). The CDR3 is made up of 14 amino acids. Germline V CDR1 and CDR2: LNHDA, SQIVND (reference sequence). V was trimmed by 9 bases and J by 4 bases, leaving 16 bases between them. As DNA, the CDR3 is TGTGCCAGCGCGGGCGGGACGGGGTACAATGAGCAGTTCTTC. The encoded protein is CASAGGTGYNEQFF.

This clonotype was observed a handful of times. The genes are TRBV6-5 and TRBJ2-3; 8 bases match TRBD2. The CDR3 consists of 14 residues. The J segment lost 5 bases and the V segment lost 0 bases, leaving 1 base of the junction unmatched. CDR1 and CDR2 (germline): MNHEY, SVGAGI. The CDR3 reads CASSYSLAGDTQYF. The CDR3 DNA is TGTGCCAGCAGTTACTCTCTAGCGGGAGATACGCAGTATTTT.

Only a few counts were recorded for this clonotype. The V and J genes are TRBV13 and TRBJ2-3; tentative D call: TRBD2 (6 bases). The CDR3 contains 15 residues. Trimming removed 6 bases from V and 1 base from J, with 14 bases in between. Germline CDR1 reads PRHDT; CDR2 reads FYEKMQ (reference sequence). DNA for the CDR3: TGTGCCAGCAGGTCGGGACTGGACGGCACAGATACGCAGTATTTT. It specifies CASRSGLDGTDTQYF.

As concerns this clonotype: At one boundary the junction diverges from the germline segment, which might be a read error. The chain employs TRBV5-6 and TRBJ2-1, with 12 bases aligning to TRBD2. Germline V gene lookup returns CDR1 SGHDT and CDR2 YYEEEE. CDR3 size: 17 residues. The CDR3 here is CASSSLAGGRWGNELFF. The CDR3 nucleotides are TGTGCCAGCAGCTCTCTAGCGGGAGGGCGGTGGGGCAATGAGCTGTTCTTC.

A note on this clonotype: Likely a read error: the CDR3 ends without its conserved phenylalanine or tryptophan. The gene calls are TRBV5-3 and TRBJ1-1; TRBD1 is a possible D gene (5 bases). TRBV5-3 is reported as an ORF; its role is uncertain. This CDR3 is built from 16 residues. CDR3 sequence reads: CASSLATLTEETEAFI. Here the CDR3 DNA reads TGTGCCAGCAGCTTGGCCACCCTGACAGAGGAGACTGAAGCTTTCATT.

With respect to this clonotype: At one end the junction does not follow the germline gene, possibly because of a read error. The chain recombines TRBV18 with TRBJ2-5; TRBD2 agrees at 11 bases. The CDR3 runs to 15 residues. Germline V gives CDR1 KGHSH, CDR2 LQKENI. For the CDR3, the DNA is TGTGCCAGCTCACCAGGACTAGCGGGTGAAGAGCCCCAGTACTTC. Its translation is CASSPGLAGEEPQYF.

This clonotype is a singleton in its sample. The genes are TRBV6-2 or TRBV6-3 and TRBJ2-1; TRBD2 agrees at 9 bases. Germline V CDR1 and CDR2: MNHEY, SVGEGT. There are 16 residues in the CDR3. Germline trimming cut 7 bases from V and 8 bases from J; bases unmatched to any gene: 15. CDR3 nucleotides: TGTGCCAGCATCTCCCCGTCGGCTAGCGGGATCCATGAGCAGTTCTTC. Amino acids: CASISPSASGIHEQFF.

This clonotype was counted a few times. The rearrangement links TRBV5-4 to TRBJ2-7; 12 positions agree with TRBD1. The CDR3 contains 15 residues. With V trimmed by 4 bases and J by 5 bases, 7 bases remained unmatched. Germline assignment: CDR1 SGHNT and CDR2 YYREEE (reference sequence). The CDR3 region is CASSNRDRGPHEQYF. CDR3 DNA: TGTGCCAGCAGCAACCGGGACAGGGGGCCTCACGAGCAGTACTTC.

This clonotype was seen a handful of times. The chain joins TRBV27 to TRBJ2-5, with 9 bases that match TRBD1. Germline loops: CDR1 MNHEY, CDR2 SMNVEV (reference sequence). The CDR3 loop spans 15 amino acids. Trimming took 5 bases from V and 5 from J; bases not matched to a gene: 9. CDR3 DNA sequence: TGTGCCAGCAGTCCGGACAGGGGCCGGCAGGAGACCCAGTACTTC. Amino acid sequence: CASSPDRGRQETQYF.

This rearrangement joins TRBV6-2 or TRBV6-3 to TRBJ1-5, with D hard to call. Germline lookup yields CDR1 MNHEY and CDR2 SVGEGT. Trimming shortened V by 5 bases and J by 4 bases, and 12 bases separated the two germline ends. The CDR3 spans 14 residues. The CDR3 sequence: CASSRAGRNQPQHF. CDR3 nucleotide sequence: TGTGCCAGCAGTCGGGCAGGTCGGAATCAGCCCCAGCATTTT.

The chain joins TRBV10-3 to TRBJ2-2; no firm D call. This CDR3 has 13 residues. Trimming removed 11 bases at V and 0 bases at J, with 10 bases between. Germline loops: CDR1 ENHRY, CDR2 SYGVKD. CDR3 nucleotide sequence: TGTGCCGCCGACTCGACGAACACCGGGGAGCTGTTTTTT. Translating gives CAADSTNTGELFF.

This clonotype was counted between two and nine times. V and J are TRBV27 and TRBJ2-3; D gene ambiguous. The CDR3 is 14 residues long. Germline V CDR1 and CDR2: MNHEY, SMNVEV (reference sequence). V dropped 2 bases and J dropped 0 bases, with 6 bases sitting between them. The CDR3 coding sequence is TGTGCCAGCAGTTTACGATCTAGCACAGATACGCAGTATTTT. This translates into CASSLRSSTDTQYF.

This clonotype was picked up many times. The J gene is TRBJ2-3, the V gene TRBV2; unclear D gene. The germline V gene has CDR1 SNHLY and CDR2 FYNNEI. The CDR3 runs 13 residues. The V gene lost 7 bases and the J gene lost 2 bases, with 10 bases spanning the gap. The CDR3 spells CASKRHHTDTQYF. In DNA, the CDR3 is TGTGCCAGCAAGAGACACCACACAGATACGCAGTATTTT.

This clonotype was counted only a few times. The rearrangement uses TRBV24-1 and TRBJ1-4, with a tentative D call TRBD1 (5 bases). CDR1 and CDR2 (germline): KGHDR, SFDVKD. Between the trimmed V and J ends, which lost 4 bases and 1 base, there was a span of 15 bases. This CDR3 is 17 amino acids long. Here the CDR3 reads CATSDPGAPGTNEKLFF. The CDR3 DNA follows: TGTGCCACCAGTGACCCCGGGGCCCCAGGAACTAATGAAAAACTGTTTTTT.

This chain joins TRBV27 and TRBJ2-4, with D possibly being TRBD1 (5 bases). Trimming left V 2 bases short and J 9 bases short, with 11 bases between. The CDR3 covers 13 residues. The germline V gene has CDR1 MNHEY and CDR2 SMNVEV (reference sequence). CDR3 region: CASSLAGMGIQYF. The CDR3 DNA reads TGTGCCAGCAGTTTAGCAGGGATGGGCATTCAGTACTTC.